The 30 T cell receptor beta chains below all came from one sample that was sequenced in a study of post-analysis software for immune sequencing data. Study conclusions and caveats: Five or six TRBV segments (TRBV5-6, TRBV5-1 and TRBV20-1 among them) occurred more frequently in patients than in controls.

These receptors have no known antigen. cDNA libraries for TCR beta contained unique molecular identifiers. Each CDR3 protein gets one entry after TCRdb re-called the PCR reads with MiXCR. The data hold roughly 670,000 distinct CDR3 sequences, with approximately 59% observed a single time. Source material: blood. These receptors came from a girl aged 2-10 years with multiple sclerosis.

This chain links TRBV18 with TRBJ2-3, with 12 bases identical to TRBD2. CDR1 is KGHSH and CDR2 is LQKENI in the germline V gene. V shed 1 base and J 2 bases; nucleotides not matched to a gene: 10. The CDR3 has 19 amino acids. The CDR3 loop is CASSPLSPSGGALTDTQYF. The CDR3 DNA reads as TGTGCCAGCTCACCACTCTCTCCTAGCGGGGGGGCCCTCACAGATACGCAGTATTTT.

V and J are TRBV29-1 and TRBJ1-2; TRBD1 is a possible D gene (5 bases). CDR1 and CDR2 from the germline V gene are SQVTM and ANQGSEA. The length of the CDR3 is 16 residues. V was clipped by 2 bases and J by 6 bases, with 22 bases between them. The CDR3 region is CSVESREELGANGYTF. The CDR3 nucleotides read TGCAGCGTTGAATCTCGTGAGGAGCTCGGGGCCAATGGCTACACCTTC.

There are many counts of this clonotype. The genes are TRBV12-3 or TRBV12-4 and TRBJ2-7; tentatively, D is TRBD2 (5 bases). V gave up 4 bases and J gave up 0 bases, with 10 bases separating them. The CDR3 spans 14 residues. CDR3 region: CASSSSGSSYEQYF. The DNA of the CDR3 is TGTGCCAGCAGTTCCAGCGGCAGCTCCTACGAGCAGTACTTC.

This clonotype showed up just a few times. This chain links TRBV25-1 with TRBJ2-7; D perhaps matches TRBD2 (6 bases). With 3 bases removed from V and 4 bases from J, the gap between germline ends came to 16 bases. The germline CDR1 and CDR2 sequences are MGHDK and SYGVNS. The CDR3 is made up of 15 amino acids. The CDR3 loop is CASSEEGSGAYEQYF. As DNA, the CDR3 is TGTGCCAGCAGTGAGGAGGGCAGTGGGGCTTACGAGCAGTACTTC.

The genes are TRBV28 and TRBJ1-2; TRBD1 might be the D (6 bases). The CDR3 is 18 amino acids. V was clipped by 2 bases and J by 3 bases, with 22 bases between them. Germline V gives CDR1 MDHEN, CDR2 SYDVKM. The CDR3 DNA follows: TGTGCCAGCAGTTTACTGTTCGGTGCGGGCAGGGGTGACTATGGCTACACCTTC. This gives the protein CASSLLFGAGRGDYGYTF.

This clonotype was seen a handful of times. The chain links TRBV12-3 or TRBV12-4 to TRBJ2-1; D is possibly TRBD1 (6 bases). There are 15 residues in the CDR3. Trimming removed 6 bases at V and 5 bases at J, with 17 bases between. In nucleotides, the CDR3 is TGTGCCAGCAGGACAGGATATGTCGGAAACAATGAGCAGTTCTTC. It encodes CASRTGYVGNNEQFF.

This rearrangement joins TRBV10-2 to TRBJ1-1; 7 bases map to TRBD1. CDR3 length equals 14 residues. Germline loops: CDR1 WSHSY, CDR2 SAAADI. Trimming removed 6 bases from V and 1 base from J; junction bases left unmatched: 5. As DNA, the CDR3 is TGCGCCAGCAGCCATGGACAGGAGAACACTGAAGCTTTCTTT. As protein: CASSHGQENTEAFF.

The V call is TRBV7-2, the J call TRBJ2-7, with D possibly being TRBD2 (6 bases). Matching the DNA end better, TRBJ2-5 makes the J call doubtful. CDR3 length equals 17 residues. CDR1 and CDR2 (germline): SGHTA, FQGNSA. CDR3 nucleotide sequence: TGTGCCAGCAGCTTAGAGGGCAGGGTTGTAAGCGGGGAGACCCAGTACTTC. Translation: CASSLEGRVVSGETQYF.

This chain connects TRBV12-3 or TRBV12-4 to TRBJ1-4, with TRBD1 matching 9 bases. V lost 4 bases to trimming and J lost 6 bases; unmatched junction nucleotides: 3. The CDR3 consists of 14 residues. The CDR3 loop is CASSWRTGDEKLFF. CDR3 nucleotide sequence: TGTGCCAGCAGTTGGAGGACAGGGGATGAAAAACTGTTTTTT.

The chain uses TRBV5-1 and TRBJ2-1; 12 bases align to TRBD2. The CDR3 extends over 15 amino acids. Per germline, CDR1 SGHRS and CDR2 YFSETQ. The V and J ends lost 3 bases and 5 bases, in that order; junction bases with no gene match: 3. The CDR3 DNA reads as TGCGCCAGCAGCTCTAGCGGGGGGGGCCACAATGAGCAGTTCTTC. It yields the protein CASSSSGGGHNEQFF. The full variable domain, rest sourced from reference TRBV5-1 and TRBJ2-1, is KAGVTQTPRYLIKTRGQQVTLSCSPISGHRSVSWYQQTPGQGLQFLFEYFSETQRNKGNFPGRFSGRQFSNSRSEMNVSTLELGDSALYLCASSSSGGGHNEQFFGPGTRLTVL.

Concerning this clonotype: One end of the junction varies from germline; a read error may be responsible. The rearrangement joins TRBV6-1 to TRBJ2-5; D may correspond to TRBD1 or TRBD2 (6 bases each). Germline V gene lookup returns CDR1 MNHNS and CDR2 SASEGT. This CDR3 has 15 amino acids. In DNA form, the CDR3 reads TGTGCCAGTAGTGCGGGAACAACAGGGCCCGGGACCCAGTACTTC. This codes for CASSAGTTGPGTQYF.

The chain combines TRBV9 with TRBJ2-1, with TRBD2 as a possible D gene (5 bases). CDR1 is SGDLS, CDR2 YYNGEE, per germline. Between the trimmed V and J ends, which lost 0 bases and 0 bases, there was a span of 16 bases. This CDR3 contains 18 residues. DNA of the CDR3: TGTGCCAGCAGCGTAGGAGTTCGCGGGCGGAGCTCCTACAATGAGCAGTTCTTC. Translation gives CASSVGVRGRSSYNEQFF.

This chain joins TRBV25-1 and TRBJ2-1, with TRBD2 as a possible D gene (6 bases). CDR1 MGHDK and CDR2 SYGVNS come from the germline V gene. The CDR3 is 16 residues long. V gave up 4 bases and J gave up 2 bases, with 15 bases separating them. CDR3 in amino acids: CASSGPEGRTYNEQFF. The CDR3, as DNA: TGTGCCAGCAGTGGACCTGAGGGGAGGACCTACAATGAGCAGTTCTTC.

The chain joins TRBV4-1 to TRBJ1-1; TRBD1 matches 7 bases. The CDR3 covers 12 residues. Trimming at V came to 0 bases and at J to 13 bases, leaving 5 bases not matched to a gene. CDR1 is MGHRA and CDR2 is YSYEKL in the germline V gene. In DNA, the CDR3 is TGCGCCAGCAGCCAAGAAGGGGACAGATATTTCTTT. The encoded protein is CASSQEGDRYFF.

CDR3 coding DNA: TGTGCCAGCAGCTTGGTTGGGGGTGGGGCCAACGTCCTGACTTTC. Translated, it gives CASSLVGGGANVLTF. This chain links TRBV5-5 with TRBJ2-6; perhaps D is TRBD1 or TRBD2 (5 bases each). Trimming cost V 0 bases and J 3 bases, with 7 bases left between them. CDR3 length: 15 amino acids. Germline CDR1 reads SGHKS; CDR2 reads YYEKEE (reference sequence).

V gene TRBV5-4 combines with J gene TRBJ2-1; 9 positions agree with TRBD1. CDR1 and CDR2 (germline): SGHNT, YYREEE (reference sequence). The V gene end was trimmed by 4 bases and the J gene end by 10 bases; junction bases not matched to a gene: 12. The CDR3 length is 15 residues. CDR3 DNA: TGTGCCAGCAGCCCCCGGGACAGGGACTCCATCGAGCAGTTCTTC. It encodes CASSPRDRDSIEQFF.

This chain connects TRBV7-3 to TRBJ2-3; TRBD2 is a possible D gene (6 bases). V was cut by 8 bases and J by 0 bases, with 12 bases left in between. CDR1 is SGHTA and CDR2 is FQGTGA in the germline V gene. This CDR3 is 14 amino acids long. CDR3 in DNA: TGTGCCAGCTCCCTAGCGTTCAGCACAGATACGCAGTATTTT. Its protein product is CASSLAFSTDTQYF.

With respect to this clonotype: One end of the junction does not line up with germline, which may come from a read error. V is TRBV13 and J is TRBJ2-7; maybe TRBD1 (6 bases). The CDR3 spans 16 residues. Germline V gives CDR1 PRHDT, CDR2 FYEKMQ (reference sequence). CDR3 bases: TGTGCCAGCAGGTTAGGGTCAGGGGAATTAAGTGACGAGCAGTACTTC. Translation: CASRLGSGELSDEQYF. The entire variable domain, with the rest obtained from reference TRBV13 and TRBJ2-7, is as follows: AAGVIQSPRHLIKEKRETATLKCYPIPRHDTVYWYQQGPGQDPQFLISFYEKMQSDKGSIPDRFSAQQFSDYHSELNMSSLELGDSALYFCASRLGSGELSDEQYFGPGTRLTVT.

The V gene is TRBV4-1, the J gene TRBJ2-3; D is unclear. Germline CDR1 and CDR2: MGHRA and YSYEKL. Trimming removed 6 bases at V and 2 bases at J, with 15 bases between. The CDR3 runs 15 residues. In nucleotides, the CDR3 is TGCGCCAGCAGGAGCCAGCCTAGACCCACAGATACGCAGTATTTT. Residues: CASRSQPRPTDTQYF.

The V call is TRBV5-5, the J call TRBJ1-1, with D hard to call. This CDR3 spans 14 amino acids. Trimming stripped 2 bases from V and 3 bases from J, with 11 bases between. Germline V gene data show CDR1 as SGHKS and CDR2 as YYEKEE (reference sequence). CDR3 coding DNA: TGTGCCAGCAGCTTTACAGTGGCGGACACTGAAGCTTTCTTT. Amino acids: CASSFTVADTEAFF.

This clonotype turned up a few times. V is TRBV4-1 and J is TRBJ2-7; D remains ambiguous. Germline V gene sequence: CDR1 MGHRA, CDR2 YSYEKL. Trimming cost V 0 bases and J 5 bases, with 8 bases left between them. The CDR3 runs to 13 residues. DNA for the CDR3: TGCGCCAGCAGCCAAGATGTGGTCCACGAGCAGTACTTC. It translates to CASSQDVVHEQYF.

The chain recombines TRBV4-1 with TRBJ2-7; 14 bases fit TRBD2. With the DNA end fitting TRBJ2-5 better, the J assignment may be wrong. The germline CDR1 and CDR2 sequences are MGHRA and YSYEKL. The CDR3 spans 17 residues. CDR3 sequence: CASSHMGLAGEWGTQYF. The CDR3 coding sequence is TGCGCCAGCAGCCACATGGGACTAGCGGGAGAGTGGGGGACCCAGTACTTC.

V and J are TRBV6-6 and TRBJ2-3; TRBD2 agrees at 8 bases. The CDR3 runs to 16 residues. The trim removed 0 bases at V and 1 base at J, leaving 3 bases unmatched. CDR1 is MNHNY, CDR2 SVGAGI, per germline (reference sequence). The CDR3 loop reads CASSYSRGGRTDTQYF. The CDR3 bases are TGTGCCAGCAGTTACTCACGGGGGGGCCGCACAGATACGCAGTATTTT.

The chain couples TRBV4-1 to TRBJ2-7; D might be TRBD2 (6 bases). Trimming cost V 0 bases and J 5 bases, with 11 bases left between them. Germline-derived CDR1 and CDR2 are MGHRA and YSYEKL. This CDR3 has 14 amino acids. The CDR3 DNA is TGCGCCAGCAGCCAAGAGGGGGGTCGGGACGAGCAGTACTTC. Amino acids: CASSQEGGRDEQYF.

This clonotype has a single count. This rearrangement joins TRBV5-5 to TRBJ2-7; no reliable D call. Germline CDR1 is SGHKS and CDR2 is YYEKEE (reference sequence). Trimming cost V 0 bases and J 3 bases, with 7 bases left between them. The CDR3 runs 13 residues. The CDR3 loop is CASSLDLNYEQYF. As DNA, the CDR3 is TGTGCCAGCAGCTTGGATTTGAACTACGAGCAGTACTTC.

V and J are TRBV7-9 and TRBJ2-3; D is possibly TRBD2 (5 bases). V was trimmed by 3 bases and J by 0 bases, leaving 13 bases between them. The germline CDR1 and CDR2 sequences are SEHNR and FQNEAQ (reference sequence). The CDR3 is 16 amino acids. CDR3 nucleotides: TGTGCCAGCAGCTTCCTGGACTTCTCTAGCACAGATACGCAGTATTTT. This encodes CASSFLDFSSTDTQYF.

This clonotype was found many times. This chain joins TRBV27 and TRBJ1-2; 10 nucleotides agree with TRBD1. V dropped 9 bases and J dropped 4; count of bases not matched to a gene: 8. Germline CDR1 MNHEY, CDR2 SMNVEV (reference sequence). The CDR3 spans 14 residues. CDR3 sequence (DNA): TGTGCCAGTAGCCCTGGGACAGGGGCCTATGGCTACACCTTC. Protein product: CASSPGTGAYGYTF.

V gene TRBV13 combines with J gene TRBJ2-7, with D perhaps matching TRBD2 (5 bases). CDR1 is PRHDT, CDR2 FYEKMQ, per germline (reference sequence). The CDR3 sequence is 15 residues long. With 2 bases removed from V and 2 bases from J, the gap between germline ends came to 13 bases. The CDR3 region is CASSLLEVKAYEQYF. In DNA, the CDR3 is TGTGCCAGCAGCTTATTGGAGGTGAAGGCCTACGAGCAGTACTTC.

This clonotype came up a few times. The chain uses TRBV5-1 and TRBJ2-1; D possibly uses TRBD1 or TRBD2 (6 bases each). The germline CDR1 and CDR2 sequences are SGHRS and YFSETQ. This CDR3 spans 15 amino acids. V shed 2 bases and J shed 7 bases, with 16 bases lying between them. CDR3 in DNA: TGCGCCAGCAGCTTCCCGGGGGCCAGGAGTAATGAGCAGTTCTTC. Translation gives CASSFPGARSNEQFF.

This sequence joins TRBV7-2 and TRBJ2-4; perhaps TRBD1 as D (5 bases). CDR1 and CDR2 from the germline V gene are SGHTA and FQGNSA. V lost 3 bases to trimming and J lost 3 bases, with 15 bases between them. The CDR3 loop spans 16 amino acids. This CDR3 reads CASSLRLLGVKNIQYF. In DNA, the CDR3 is TGTGCCAGCAGCTTGAGACTCCTAGGGGTCAAAAACATTCAGTACTTC.